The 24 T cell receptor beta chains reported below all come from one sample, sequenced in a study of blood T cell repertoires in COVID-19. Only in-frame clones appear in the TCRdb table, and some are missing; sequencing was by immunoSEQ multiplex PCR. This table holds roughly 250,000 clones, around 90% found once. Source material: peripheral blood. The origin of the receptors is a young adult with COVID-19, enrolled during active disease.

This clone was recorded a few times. This CDR3 is CASSNGIAGGAEGEQFF. The DNA for the CDR3 is TGTGCCAGCAGCAACGGTATAGCGGGAGGAGCCGAGGGTGAGCAGTTCTTC. The chain couples TRBV21-1 to TRBJ2-1; whether TRBD2, the table's D call, matches the DNA was not checked. TRBV21-1 is recorded as a pseudogene. The length of the CDR3 is 17 residues.

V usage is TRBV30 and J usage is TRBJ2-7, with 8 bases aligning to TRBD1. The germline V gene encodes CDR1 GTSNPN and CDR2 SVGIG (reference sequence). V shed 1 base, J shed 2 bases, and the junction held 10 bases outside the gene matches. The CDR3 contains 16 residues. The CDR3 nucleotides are TGTGCCTGGAGTGATCGGACAGGGTGGGGAACCTACGAGCAGTACTTC. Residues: CAWSDRTGWGTYEQYF.

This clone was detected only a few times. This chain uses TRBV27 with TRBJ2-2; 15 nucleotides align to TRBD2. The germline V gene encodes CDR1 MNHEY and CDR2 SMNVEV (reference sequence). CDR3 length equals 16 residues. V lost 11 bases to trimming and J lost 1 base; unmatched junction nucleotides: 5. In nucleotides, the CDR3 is TGTGCCCGGGGACTAGCGGGAGGATTGAACACCGGGGAGCTGTTTTTT. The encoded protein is CARGLAGGLNTGELFF.

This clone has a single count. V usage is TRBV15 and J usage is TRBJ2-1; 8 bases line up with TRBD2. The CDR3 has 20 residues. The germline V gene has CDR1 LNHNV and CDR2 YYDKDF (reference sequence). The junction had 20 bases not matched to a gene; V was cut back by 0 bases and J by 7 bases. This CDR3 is CATSREGGRPGISGTNEQFF. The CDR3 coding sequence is TGTGCCACCAGCAGAGAGGGCGGGAGGCCTGGCATCTCAGGTACAAATGAGCAGTTCTTC. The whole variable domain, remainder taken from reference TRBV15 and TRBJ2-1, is DAMVIQNPRYQVTQFGKPVTLSCSQTLNHNVMYWYQQKSSQAPKLLFHYYDKDFNNEADTPDNFQSRRPNTSFCFLDIRSPGLGDTAMYLCATSREGGRPGISGTNEQFFGPGTRLTVL.

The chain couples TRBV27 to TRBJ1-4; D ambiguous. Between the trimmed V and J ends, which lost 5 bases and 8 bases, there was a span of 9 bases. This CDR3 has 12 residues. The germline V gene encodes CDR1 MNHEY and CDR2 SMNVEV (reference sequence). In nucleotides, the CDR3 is TGTGCCAGCAGTGACGCAGGAGAAAAACTGTTTTTT. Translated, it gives CASSDAGEKLFF.

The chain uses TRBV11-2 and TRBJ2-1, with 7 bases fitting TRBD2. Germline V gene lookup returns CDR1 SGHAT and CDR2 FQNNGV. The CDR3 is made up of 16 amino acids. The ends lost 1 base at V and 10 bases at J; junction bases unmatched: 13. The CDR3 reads CASSLGSGTSGAEQFF. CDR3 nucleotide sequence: TGTGCCAGCAGCTTAGGTTCCGGGACCAGCGGGGCCGAGCAGTTCTTC.

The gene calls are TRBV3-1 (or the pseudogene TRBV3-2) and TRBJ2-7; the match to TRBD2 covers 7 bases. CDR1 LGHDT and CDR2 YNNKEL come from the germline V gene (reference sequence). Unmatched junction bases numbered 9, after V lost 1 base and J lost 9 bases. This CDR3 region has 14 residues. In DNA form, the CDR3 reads TGTGCCAGCAGCCAAGCTGTACCTGGGAGGGGGCAGTACTTC. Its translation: CASSQAVPGRGQYF.

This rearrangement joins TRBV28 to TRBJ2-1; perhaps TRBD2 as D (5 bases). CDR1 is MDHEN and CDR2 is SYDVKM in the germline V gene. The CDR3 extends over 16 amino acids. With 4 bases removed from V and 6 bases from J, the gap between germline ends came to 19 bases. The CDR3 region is CASSSSRLLASNEQFF. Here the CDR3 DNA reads TGTGCCAGCAGTTCCTCCCGGCTCTTAGCGAGCAATGAGCAGTTCTTC. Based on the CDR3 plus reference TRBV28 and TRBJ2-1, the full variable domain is DVKVTQSSRYLVKRTGEKVFLECVQDMDHENMFWYRQDPGLGLRLIYFSYDVKMKEKGDIPEGYSVSREKKERFSLILESASTNQTSMYLCASSSSRLLASNEQFFGPGTRLTVL.

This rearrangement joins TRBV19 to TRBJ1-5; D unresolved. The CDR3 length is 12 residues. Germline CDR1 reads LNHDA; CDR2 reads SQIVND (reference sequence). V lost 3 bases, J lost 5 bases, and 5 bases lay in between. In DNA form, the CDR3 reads TGTGCCAGTAGTATCTTTGATCAGCCCCAGCATTTT. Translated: CASSIFDQPQHF.

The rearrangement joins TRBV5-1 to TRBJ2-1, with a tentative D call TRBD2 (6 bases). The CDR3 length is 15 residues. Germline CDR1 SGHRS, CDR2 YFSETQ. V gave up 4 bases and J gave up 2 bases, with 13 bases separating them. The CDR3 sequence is CASSREAGAYNEQFF. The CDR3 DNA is TGCGCCAGCAGCCGGGAAGCGGGCGCCTACAATGAGCAGTTCTTC.

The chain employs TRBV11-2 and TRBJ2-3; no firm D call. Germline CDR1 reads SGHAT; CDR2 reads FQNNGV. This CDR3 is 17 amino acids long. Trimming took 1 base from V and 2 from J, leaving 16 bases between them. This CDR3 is CASSLGSYVLHTDTQYF. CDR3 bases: TGTGCCAGCAGCTTAGGGAGTTATGTTCTCCACACAGATACGCAGTATTTT. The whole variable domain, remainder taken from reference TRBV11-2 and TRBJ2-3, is EAGVAQSPRYKIIEKRQSVAFWCNPISGHATLYWYQQILGQGPKLLIQFQNNGVVDDSQLPKDRFSAERLKGVDSTLKIQPAKLEDSAVYLCASSLGSYVLHTDTQYFGPGTRLTVL.

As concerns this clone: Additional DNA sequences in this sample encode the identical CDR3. CDR3 bases: TGTGCCAGCAGCTTGGGAGGGAACTATGGCTACACCTTC. This translates into CASSLGGNYGYTF. The rearrangement joins TRBV7-2 to TRBJ1-2, with D unresolved. Per the germline V gene, CDR1 is SGHTA and CDR2 is FQGNSA. Trimming removed 3 bases from V and 2 bases from J, with 7 bases in between. The CDR3 totals 13 residues. The full variable domain, rest sourced from reference TRBV7-2 and TRBJ1-2, is GAGVSQSPSNKVTEKGKDVELRCDPISGHTALYWYRQSLGQGLEFLIYFQGNSAPDKSGLPSDRFSAERTGGSVSTLTIQRTQQEDSAVYLCASSLGGNYGYTFGSGTRLTVV.

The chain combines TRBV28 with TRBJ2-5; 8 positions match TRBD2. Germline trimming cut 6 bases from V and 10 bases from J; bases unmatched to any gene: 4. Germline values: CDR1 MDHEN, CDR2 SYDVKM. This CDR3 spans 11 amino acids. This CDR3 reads CASRGGGNQYF. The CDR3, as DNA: TGTGCCAGCAGGGGCGGGGGGAACCAGTACTTC.

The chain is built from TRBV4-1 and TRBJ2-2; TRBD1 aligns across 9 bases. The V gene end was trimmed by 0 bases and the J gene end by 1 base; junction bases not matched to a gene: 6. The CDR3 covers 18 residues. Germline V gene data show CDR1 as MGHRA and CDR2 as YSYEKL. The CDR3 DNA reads TGCGCCAGCAGCCAAGAGGGACAGGGCGACCTGAACACCGGGGAGCTGTTTTTT. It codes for CASSQEGQGDLNTGELFF.

The CDR3 here is CASSPTGGMNTEAFF. The CDR3 DNA reads as TGTGCCAGCAGCCCAACAGGGGGCATGAACACTGAAGCTTTCTTT. This sequence joins TRBV9 and TRBJ1-1; 9 positions match TRBD1. The trim removed 4 bases at V and 0 bases at J, leaving 4 bases unmatched. This CDR3 is 15 amino acids long. In germline, CDR1 is SGDLS, CDR2 YYNGEE.

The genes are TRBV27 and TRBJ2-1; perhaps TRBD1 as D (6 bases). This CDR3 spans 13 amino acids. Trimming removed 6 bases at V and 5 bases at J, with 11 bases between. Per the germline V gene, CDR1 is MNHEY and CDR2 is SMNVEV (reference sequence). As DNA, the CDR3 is TGTGCCAGCAGACAGGGAAGGGACAATGAGCAGTTCTTC. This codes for CASRQGRDNEQFF.

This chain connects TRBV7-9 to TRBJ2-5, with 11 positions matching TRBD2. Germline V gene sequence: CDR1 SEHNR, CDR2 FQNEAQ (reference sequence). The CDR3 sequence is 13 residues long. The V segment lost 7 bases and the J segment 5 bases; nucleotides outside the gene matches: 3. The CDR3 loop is CASTRTSGETQYF. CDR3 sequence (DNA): TGTGCCAGCACCAGGACTAGCGGGGAGACCCAGTACTTC.

The CDR3 coding sequence is TGTGCCATCAGATCGACAGGGGTTGACTATGGCTACACCTTC. This sequence encodes CAIRSTGVDYGYTF. The V gene is TRBV10-3, the J gene TRBJ1-2, with 8 bases matching TRBD1. Losses at the gene ends were 6 bases for V and 3 bases for J; bases not matched to a gene: 6. The CDR3 spans 14 residues. In germline, CDR1 is ENHRY, CDR2 SYGVKD.

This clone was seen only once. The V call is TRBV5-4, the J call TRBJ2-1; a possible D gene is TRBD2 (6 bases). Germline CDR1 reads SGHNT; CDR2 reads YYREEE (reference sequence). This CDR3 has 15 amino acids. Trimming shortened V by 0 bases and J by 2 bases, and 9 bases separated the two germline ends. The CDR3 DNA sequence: TGTGCCAGCAGCTTGGAACGGAGGGCCTACAATGAGCAGTTCTTC. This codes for CASSLERRAYNEQFF.

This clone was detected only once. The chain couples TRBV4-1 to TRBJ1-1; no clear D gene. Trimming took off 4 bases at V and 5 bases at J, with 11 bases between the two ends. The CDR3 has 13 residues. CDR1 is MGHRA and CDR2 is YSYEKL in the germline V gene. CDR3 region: CASSRNSGTEAFF. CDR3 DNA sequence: TGCGCCAGCAGCCGGAACAGTGGAACTGAAGCTTTCTTT.

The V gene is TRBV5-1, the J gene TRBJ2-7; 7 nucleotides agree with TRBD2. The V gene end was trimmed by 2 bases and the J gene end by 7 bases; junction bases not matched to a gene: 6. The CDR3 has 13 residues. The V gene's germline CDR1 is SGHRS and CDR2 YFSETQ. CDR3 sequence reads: CASSFPGGGEQYF. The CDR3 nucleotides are TGCGCCAGCAGCTTCCCGGGAGGAGGTGAGCAGTACTTC.

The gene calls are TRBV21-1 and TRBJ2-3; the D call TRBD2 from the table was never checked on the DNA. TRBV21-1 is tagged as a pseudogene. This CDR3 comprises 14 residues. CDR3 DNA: TGTGCCAGCACAGGGAGGGGGGGGACAGATACGCAGTATTTT. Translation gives CASTGRGGTDTQYF.

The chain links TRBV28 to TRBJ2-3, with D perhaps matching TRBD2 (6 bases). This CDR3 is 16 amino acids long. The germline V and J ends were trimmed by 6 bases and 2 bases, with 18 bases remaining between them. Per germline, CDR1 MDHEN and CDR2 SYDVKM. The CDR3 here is CASRVGAGSLTDTQYF. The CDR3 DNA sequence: TGTGCCAGCAGAGTAGGGGCGGGGTCCCTCACAGATACGCAGTATTTT.

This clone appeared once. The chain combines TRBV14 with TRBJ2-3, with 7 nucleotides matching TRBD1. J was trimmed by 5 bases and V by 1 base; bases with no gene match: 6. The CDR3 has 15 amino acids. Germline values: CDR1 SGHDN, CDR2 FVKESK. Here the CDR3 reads CASSQVQGSIDTQYF. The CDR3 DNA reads TGTGCCAGCAGCCAAGTACAGGGGAGTATAGATACGCAGTATTTT.